A single sample is the source of the 18 T cell receptor beta chains below, sequenced in a study of persistence of HIV-infected CD4 T cells. Which antigens these TCRs recognize remains unknown. This was the immunoSEQ version 4 assay in survey mode. Data came from immunoSEQ multiplex PCR; TCRdb stores just in-frame clones and leaves some out. The data show over 35,000 clones, roughly nine tenths seen once. Anti-CD3/anti-CD28 beads served as a nonspecific positive control stimulus. Sorting selected CD4+ T cells upregulating both CD40 ligand and CD69. This material consisted of CD4+ T cells sorted from PBMCs after approximately 19-hour stimulation, taken from a patient who received antiretroviral therapy. These TCRs come from an adult man with HIV who was CMV-seropositive.

The chain carries TRBV28 and TRBJ2-7, with 8 bases matching TRBD2. CDR1 is MDHEN and CDR2 is SYDVKM in the germline V gene. The V segment lost 7 bases and the J segment 3 bases; nucleotides outside the gene matches: 5. The CDR3 sequence is 13 residues long. CDR3 nucleotides: TGTGCCAGCAAATCGGGGGGGGACTACGAGCAGTACTTC. Translating it yields CASKSGGDYEQYF.

J is TRBJ2-3 and V is TRBV5-1, with a tentative D call TRBD2 (5 bases). The CDR3 is 13 amino acids. Trimming removed 2 bases from V and 3 bases from J, with 7 bases in between. Germline-derived CDR1 and CDR2 are SGHRS and YFSETQ. CDR3 region: CASSFPGTDTQYF. Written as DNA, the CDR3 is TGCGCCAGCAGCTTTCCGGGGACAGATACGCAGTATTTT.

The rearrangement uses TRBV3-1 (or the pseudogene TRBV3-2) and TRBJ1-3; D gene ambiguous. Looked up from germline, CDR1 is LGHDT and CDR2 is YNNKEL (reference sequence). The CDR3 is made up of 13 amino acids. Trimming cost V 7 bases and J 0 bases, with 7 bases left between them. This chain's CDR3 is CASNGDSGNTIYF. For the CDR3, the DNA is TGTGCCAGCAATGGCGACTCTGGAAACACCATATATTTT.

The genes are TRBV12-3 or TRBV12-4 and TRBJ1-3; D not certain. V lost 6 bases and J 3 bases, leaving 9 bases between the germline ends. The CDR3 extends over 13 amino acids. CDR3 DNA: TGTGCCAGCAGGCGCGGGGATGGAAACACCATATATTTT. This codes for CASRRGDGNTIYF.

This clone has just a few counts. V and J are TRBV5-5 and TRBJ2-7, with D possibly TRBD2 on 6 matching bases. The CDR3 contains 16 residues. From germline, CDR1 is SGHKS and CDR2 YYEKEE (reference sequence). Trimming cost V 0 bases and J 2 bases, with 15 bases left between them. In DNA, the CDR3 is TGTGCCAGCAGCTTGGGGCCTAGCGCTACAGCCTACGAGCAGTACTTC. Its translation: CASSLGPSATAYEQYF.

The chain couples TRBV5-1 to TRBJ1-5; no clear D. From germline, CDR1 is SGHRS and CDR2 YFSETQ. The germline V and J ends were trimmed by 0 bases and 1 base, with 8 bases remaining between them. This CDR3 contains 15 residues. Here the CDR3 reads CASSLAPGSNQPQHF. The CDR3 bases are TGCGCCAGCAGCTTGGCGCCGGGCAGCAATCAGCCCCAGCATTTT.

This sequence joins TRBV30 and TRBJ1-1, with D maybe TRBD1 (6 bases). This CDR3 has 13 residues. The V gene lost 8 bases and the J gene lost 5 bases, with 18 bases spanning the gap. From germline, CDR1 is GTSNPN and CDR2 SVGIG (reference sequence). CDR3 nucleotides: TGTGCCCTCTACCCCCTAGGGGGGACTGAAGCTTTCTTT. It codes for CALYPLGGTEAFF.

This rearrangement joins TRBV7-7 to TRBJ2-5; 12 bases are a match to TRBD1. The germline CDR1 and CDR2 sequences are SSHAT and FNYEAQ (reference sequence). This CDR3 has 15 residues. V shed 6 bases and J 4 bases; nucleotides not matched to a gene: 6. CDR3 DNA: TGTGCCAGCAGAACCGGGACAGGGGGCAGAGAGACCCAGTACTTC. Protein sequence: CASRTGTGGRETQYF.

The chain combines TRBV6-2 or TRBV6-3 with TRBJ1-1; a weak D match, TRBD1 (5 bases). The ends were cut back, 0 bases at V and 5 bases at J, with 10 bases in the middle. This CDR3 has 14 residues. The V gene's germline CDR1 is MNHEY and CDR2 SVGEGT. CDR3 in DNA: TGTGCCAGCAGTTACTCTCAGGGTTGGACTGAAGCTTTCTTT. This gives the protein CASSYSQGWTEAFF.

This sequence joins TRBV6-5 and TRBJ2-7; 8 nucleotides match TRBD1. The germline CDR1 and CDR2 sequences are MNHEY and SVGAGI. The CDR3 is made up of 13 amino acids. With 7 bases clipped from V and 3 bases from J, the junction kept 5 bases outside the gene matches. The CDR3 bases are TGTGCCAGCAAAAACGGACAGGGCTACGAGCAGTACTTC. It encodes CASKNGQGYEQYF.

This chain joins TRBV27 and TRBJ2-3; the D is unclear. Deletions cut 2 bases from V and 0 bases from J, with 15 bases between. The CDR3 covers 17 residues. Germline CDR1 MNHEY, CDR2 SMNVEV (reference sequence). Here the CDR3 reads CASSLQKGGTSTDTQYF. The CDR3 nucleotides read TGTGCCAGCAGTTTACAGAAGGGCGGAACCAGCACAGATACGCAGTATTTT.

The gene calls are TRBV7-8 and TRBJ1-2; tentative D call: TRBD1 (6 bases). Germline V gives CDR1 SGHVS, CDR2 FQNEAQ. Trimming left V 2 bases short and J 8 bases short, with 21 bases between. This CDR3 spans 16 amino acids. The CDR3 DNA sequence: TGTGCCAGCAGCTTATTTCTAGTAGGCACAGGGCAGGGCTACACCTTC. It codes for CASSLFLVGTGQGYTF. Looking up the rest from reference TRBV7-8 and TRBJ1-2 gives the full variable domain: GAGVSQSPRYKVAKRGQDVALRCDPISGHVSLFWYQQALGQGPEFLTYFQNEAQLDKSGLPSDRFFAERPEGSVSTLKIQRTQQEDSAVYLCASSLFLVGTGQGYTFGSGTRLTVV.

The chain has TRBV2 and TRBJ2-2; D not resolved. Trimming took 9 bases from V and 1 from J, leaving 12 bases between them. The CDR3 covers 14 residues. Per germline, CDR1 SNHLY and CDR2 FYNNEI. The CDR3 bases are TGTGCCAGTCGAAGGGTGCAGAACACCGGGGAGCTGTTTTTT. This gives the protein CASRRVQNTGELFF. Based on the CDR3 plus reference TRBV2 and TRBJ2-2, the full variable domain is EPEVTQTPSHQVTQMGQEVILRCVPISNHLYFYWYRQILGQKVEFLVSFYNNEISEKSEIFDDQFSVERPDGSNFTLKIRSTKLEDSAMYFCASRRVQNTGELFFGEGSRLTVL.

The rearrangement links TRBV6-1 to TRBJ1-5, with 8 bases aligning to TRBD1. The length of the CDR3 is 16 residues. Looked up from germline, CDR1 is MNHNS and CDR2 is SASEGT. J lost 3 bases, V lost 2 bases, and 6 bases had no gene match. CDR3 nucleotides: TGTGCCAGCAGTGAAAAAGGACAGGGTTACAATCAGCCCCAGCATTTT. It specifies CASSEKGQGYNQPQHF.

This clone was seen only once. V and J are TRBV7-9 and TRBJ2-2; 9 bases map to TRBD1. J was trimmed by 5 bases and V by 5 bases; bases with no gene match: 6. The CDR3 extends over 15 amino acids. The V gene's germline CDR1 is SEHNR and CDR2 FQNEAQ (reference sequence). DNA for the CDR3: TGTGCCAGCAGCATAAGACAGGGGGGGACCGGGGAGCTGTTTTTT. Its translation: CASSIRQGGTGELFF.

The chain carries TRBV28 and TRBJ2-1; no firm D call. Between the trimmed V and J ends, which lost 7 bases and 4 bases, there was a span of 11 bases. Germline V CDR1 and CDR2: MDHEN, SYDVKM. This CDR3 has 13 residues. CDR3 sequence reads: CASIGQLYNEQFF. As DNA, the CDR3 is TGTGCCAGCATAGGGCAGCTTTACAATGAGCAGTTCTTC.

The chain uses TRBV18 and TRBJ2-1, with D perhaps matching TRBD2 (7 bases). The germline V gene encodes CDR1 KGHSH and CDR2 LQKENI. Trimming pared 3 bases from V and 8 bases from J, leaving 14 bases between. This CDR3 is built from 14 residues. The DNA for the CDR3 is TGTGCCAGCTCACCTTTGGGGGCGGGGGATGAGCAGTTCTTC. It encodes CASSPLGAGDEQFF.

The rearrangement links TRBV7-3 to TRBJ2-3; 11 bases align to TRBD2. The CDR3 consists of 14 residues. From germline, CDR1 is SGHTA and CDR2 FQGTGA. V lost 5 bases and J lost 5; bases outside the gene matches: 3. This CDR3 reads CASSPGTSGDTQYF. The CDR3 DNA reads as TGTGCCAGCAGCCCCGGGACTAGCGGAGATACGCAGTATTTT.